One sample yielded the 18 T cell receptor beta chains listed below, sequenced in a study of OX40 agonist ivuxolimab in advanced cancers. Using immunoSEQ multiplex PCR, the repertoire was profiled, and TCRdb retains in-frame clones only, with some absent. The profile covers 90,000 to 150,000 clones, with 80% to 90% appearing a single time and under 0.7% taken by the ten largest. This sample comprised CD4+ or CD8+ T cells sorted from blood, obtained in a trial of the OX40 agonist ivuxolimab. Every receptor here comes from an adult with an advanced solid tumor such as melanoma, head and neck, liver or kidney cancer.

This clone was seen a handful of times. The chain uses TRBV19 and TRBJ1-1; possible D gene TRBD1, 5 bases. Deletions cut 4 bases from V and 1 base from J, with 7 bases between. CDR3 length equals 13 residues. Germline CDR1 LNHDA, CDR2 SQIVND (reference sequence). The CDR3 protein is CASSTRANTEAFF. CDR3 bases: TGTGCCAGTAGTACCAGGGCGAACACTGAAGCTTTCTTT.

This clone was observed a single time. The chain links TRBV18 to TRBJ2-3; 10 nucleotides line up with TRBD2. The CDR3 extends over 18 amino acids. V shed 2 bases and J 3 bases; nucleotides not matched to a gene: 11. Germline loops: CDR1 KGHSH, CDR2 LQKENI. The CDR3 coding sequence is TGTGCCAGCTCACCATCTAGCGGGGGCGGTCTGGGGACAGATACGCAGTATTTT. It translates to CASSPSSGGGLGTDTQYF.

The J gene is TRBJ2-7, the V gene TRBV7-9, with 9 bases that match TRBD2. V gave up 5 bases and J gave up 1 base; unmatched junction bases: 18. Germline V CDR1 and CDR2: SEHNR, FQNEAQ (reference sequence). This CDR3 region has 19 residues. The CDR3 DNA reads TGTGCCAGCAGCCGCAGGCGCCAGGCGGGGGGGCGTCGTTCCTACGAGCAGTACTTC. As protein: CASSRRRQAGGRRSYEQYF.

The V gene is TRBV5-4, the J gene TRBJ1-3; D uncertain. V was trimmed by 0 bases and J by 3 bases, leaving 1 base between them. The germline CDR1 and CDR2 sequences are SGHNT and YYREEE (reference sequence). The CDR3 is 12 amino acids. The CDR3 nucleotides read TGTGCCAGCAGCTTGGATGGAAACACCATATATTTT. Its translation: CASSLDGNTIYF.

The chain links TRBV7-8 to TRBJ2-7, with 9 bases matching TRBD1. The CDR3 length is 12 residues. Germline V gives CDR1 SGHVS, CDR2 FQNEAQ. Trimming at V came to 6 bases and at J to 6 bases, leaving 3 bases not matched to a gene. The DNA for the CDR3 is TGTGCCAGCAGGATGACAGGGGGCGAGCAGTACTTC. Translation: CASRMTGGEQYF.

The gene calls are TRBV19 and TRBJ2-1, with TRBD1 identical over 7 bases. V gave up 8 bases and J gave up 9 bases; unmatched junction bases: 7. This CDR3 comprises 12 residues. Looked up from germline, CDR1 is LNHDA and CDR2 is SQIVND (reference sequence). CDR3 sequence (DNA): TGTGCCAGTTACAGGGGATATAGTGAGCAGTTCTTC. This sequence encodes CASYRGYSEQFF.

The chain is built from TRBV9 and TRBJ2-2; no reliable D call. Germline loops: CDR1 SGDLS, CDR2 YYNGEE. This CDR3 is built from 13 residues. Trimming removed 4 bases from V and 4 bases from J, with 8 bases in between. CDR3 in amino acids: CASSTATTGELFF. CDR3 DNA sequence: TGTGCCAGCAGCACAGCTACCACCGGGGAGCTGTTTTTT. Filled out from reference TRBV9 and TRBJ2-2, the complete variable domain reads DSGVTQTPKHLITATGQRVTLRCSPRSGDLSVYWYQQSLDQGLQFLIQYYNGEERAKGNILERFSAQQFPDLHSELNLSSLELGDSALYFCASSTATTGELFFGEGSRLTVL.

This clone appeared once. V usage is TRBV28 and J usage is TRBJ1-5; D ambiguous. CDR3 size: 12 residues. V was pared by 5 bases and J by 9 bases, with 11 bases between. Per the germline V gene, CDR1 is MDHEN and CDR2 is SYDVKM. The CDR3 nucleotides are TGTGCCAGCAGTCTCCCTGGCGGGCCCCAGCATTTT. As protein: CASSLPGGPQHF.

This chain uses TRBV6-6 with TRBJ1-3; D unclear. The germline V and J ends were trimmed by 6 bases and 0 bases, with 12 bases remaining between them. This CDR3 spans 15 amino acids. In germline, CDR1 is MNHNY, CDR2 SVGAGI (reference sequence). CDR3: CASSQLGVSGNTIYF. DNA for the CDR3: TGTGCCAGCAGCCAACTCGGGGTCTCTGGAAACACCATATATTTT.

The table lists this clone with a count of one. V and J are TRBV28 and TRBJ2-4, with 7 bases fitting TRBD2. This CDR3 has 12 residues. V lost 11 bases and J lost 5; bases outside the gene matches: 6. Germline V CDR1 and CDR2: MDHEN, SYDVKM. The CDR3 here is CASTAGENIQYF. DNA for the CDR3: TGTGCCTCGACGGCGGGGGAAAACATTCAGTACTTC. Variable domain in full (rest from reference TRBV28 and TRBJ2-4): DVKVTQSSRYLVKRTGEKVFLECVQDMDHENMFWYRQDPGLGLRLIYFSYDVKMKEKGDIPEGYSVSREKKERFSLILESASTNQTSMYLCASTAGENIQYFGAGTRLSVL.

The V call is TRBV27, the J call TRBJ2-3; no clear D. Trimming took 3 bases from V and 3 from J, leaving 7 bases between them. Per the germline V gene, CDR1 is MNHEY and CDR2 is SMNVEV (reference sequence). The CDR3 spans 13 residues. This CDR3 reads CASSFLGTDTQYF. The CDR3 DNA reads TGTGCCAGCAGTTTTCTAGGGACAGATACGCAGTATTTT.

This clone appeared a single time. The CDR3 protein is CASGQYEQYF. CDR3 bases: TGTGCCAGCGGCCAATACGAGCAGTACTTC. The J gene is TRBJ2-7, the V gene TRBV5-5, with no clear D. Per the germline V gene, CDR1 is SGHKS and CDR2 is YYEKEE (reference sequence). Trimming shortened V by 7 bases and J by 4 bases, and 6 bases separated the two germline ends. This CDR3 has 10 amino acids.

The V and J genes are TRBV7-2 and TRBJ1-1, with 9 positions matching TRBD1. V trimming: 7 bases; J trimming: 5 bases; junction bases outside the gene matches: 8. The CDR3 is 14 residues long. Germline-derived CDR1 and CDR2 are SGHTA and FQGNSA. The CDR3 DNA reads as TGTGCCAGCAAACCGGGACAGGGCTTGACTGAAGCTTTCTTT. This gives the protein CASKPGQGLTEAFF.

This chain links TRBV28 with TRBJ1-5; 9 bases agree with TRBD1. There are 15 residues in the CDR3. V gave up 7 bases and J gave up 6 bases; unmatched junction bases: 10. Germline V gives CDR1 MDHEN, CDR2 SYDVKM. The CDR3 here is CASNNRDRARQPQHF. The DNA for the CDR3 is TGTGCCAGCAACAACCGGGACAGGGCGCGTCAGCCCCAGCATTTT. Using reference TRBV28 and TRBJ1-5 for the parts outside the CDR3, the full variable domain is DVKVTQSSRYLVKRTGEKVFLECVQDMDHENMFWYRQDPGLGLRLIYFSYDVKMKEKGDIPEGYSVSREKKERFSLILESASTNQTSMYLCASNNRDRARQPQHFGDGTRLSIL.

The CDR3 nucleotides read TGTGCCAGCAGCTTAGTGGTGGGGAGACCCACCGGGGAGCTGTTTTTT. Its translation: CASSLVVGRPTGELFF. The chain links TRBV11-2 to TRBJ2-2; weak D call: TRBD2 (5 bases). The germline V and J ends were trimmed by 1 base and 4 bases, with 13 bases remaining between them. The CDR3 totals 16 residues. CDR1 is SGHAT, CDR2 FQNNGV, per germline.

CDR3 coding DNA: TGCGCCAGCAGCCTAAGGGGGGACCAAGAGACCCAGTACTTC. Protein: CASSLRGDQETQYF. V and J are TRBV5-1 and TRBJ2-5; the D gene could be TRBD1 or TRBD2 (6 bases each). This CDR3 has 14 amino acids. In germline, CDR1 is SGHRS, CDR2 YFSETQ. Trimming took off 4 bases at V and 0 bases at J, with 10 bases between the two ends.

CDR3 amino acids: CASNQGGAYNEQFF. CDR3 in DNA: TGTGCCAGTAATCAGGGCGGGGCATACAATGAGCAGTTCTTC. The rearrangement links TRBV19 to TRBJ2-1; a weak D match, TRBD2 (6 bases). Trimming left V 7 bases short and J 4 bases short, with 14 bases between. This CDR3 contains 14 residues. Germline CDR1 is LNHDA and CDR2 is SQIVND (reference sequence).

The rearrangement uses TRBV7-9 and TRBJ1-5, with D unresolved. V was cut by 1 base and J by 6 bases, with 10 bases left in between. The CDR3 contains 14 residues. Germline assignment: CDR1 SEHNR and CDR2 FQNEAQ (reference sequence). This CDR3 is CASSLGHESQPQHF. In nucleotides, the CDR3 is TGTGCCAGCAGCTTAGGTCATGAATCTCAGCCCCAGCATTTT.